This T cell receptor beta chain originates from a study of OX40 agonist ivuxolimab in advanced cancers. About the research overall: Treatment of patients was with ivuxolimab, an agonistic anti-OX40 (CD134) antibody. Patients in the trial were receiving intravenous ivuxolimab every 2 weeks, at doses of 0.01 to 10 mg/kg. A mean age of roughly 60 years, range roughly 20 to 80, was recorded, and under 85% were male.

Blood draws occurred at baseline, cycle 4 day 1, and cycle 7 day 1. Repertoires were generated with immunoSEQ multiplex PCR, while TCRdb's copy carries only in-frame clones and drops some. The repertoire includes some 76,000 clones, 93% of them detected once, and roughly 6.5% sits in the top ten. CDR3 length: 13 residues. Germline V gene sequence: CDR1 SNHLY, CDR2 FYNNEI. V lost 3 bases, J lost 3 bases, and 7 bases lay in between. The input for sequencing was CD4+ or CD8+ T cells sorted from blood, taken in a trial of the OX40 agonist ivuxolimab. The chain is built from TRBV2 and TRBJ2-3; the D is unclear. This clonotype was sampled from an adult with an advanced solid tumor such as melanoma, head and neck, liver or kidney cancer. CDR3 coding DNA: TGTGCCAGCAGTGAGACCGCTACAGATACGCAGTATTTT. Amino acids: CASSETATDTQYF.